One sample yielded the 14 T cell receptor beta chains listed below, sequenced in a study of OX40 agonist ivuxolimab in advanced cancers. Generated by immunoSEQ multiplex PCR, the TCRdb table keeps only in-frame clones and is missing some. The repertoire holds tens of thousands of clones, with roughly 79% as singletons. Sequencing was performed on CD4+ or CD8+ T cells sorted from blood, taken in a trial of the OX40 agonist ivuxolimab. The origin of the receptors is an adult with an advanced solid tumor such as melanoma, head and neck, liver or kidney cancer.

V gene TRBV2 combines with J gene TRBJ1-5, with 7 bases identical to TRBD1. CDR3 size: 13 residues. Germline V gives CDR1 SNHLY, CDR2 FYNNEI. Trimming at V came to 3 bases and at J to 7 bases, leaving 3 bases not matched to a gene. CDR3 DNA: TGTGCCAGCAGTGAGACAGGGAACCAGCCCCAGCATTTT. This sequence encodes CASSETGNQPQHF.

This clone appeared once. The chain joins TRBV10-3 to TRBJ2-2; D is undetermined. Germline V CDR1 and CDR2: ENHRY, SYGVKD. V lost 1 base to trimming and J lost 4 bases, with 7 bases between them. This CDR3 contains 14 residues. The CDR3 DNA reads as TGTGCCATCAGTGAGTTGGGGTCCACCGGGGAGCTGTTTTTT. It codes for CAISELGSTGELFF.

This sequence joins TRBV30 and TRBJ2-5; D is uncertain. Germline CDR1 is GTSNPN and CDR2 is SVGIG (reference sequence). V was clipped by 2 bases and J by 4 bases, with 11 bases between them. The CDR3 extends over 13 amino acids. This chain's CDR3 is CAWSPSTRETQYF. The CDR3 DNA is TGTGCCTGGAGTCCCTCCACCCGAGAGACCCAGTACTTC.

The J gene is TRBJ2-7, the V gene TRBV14, with 11 bases fitting TRBD2. CDR1 SGHDN and CDR2 FVKESK come from the germline V gene. J was trimmed by 6 bases and V by 4 bases; bases with no gene match: 2. The CDR3 spans 13 residues. DNA of the CDR3: TGTGCCAGCAGCCGTAGCGGGAGGGTCGAGCAGTACTTC. Translated: CASSRSGRVEQYF.

This rearrangement joins TRBV10-3 to TRBJ1-1, with D perhaps TRBD1 (5 bases). Germline V gives CDR1 ENHRY, CDR2 SYGVKD. The CDR3 totals 11 residues. Trimming stripped 7 bases from V and 9 bases from J, with 12 bases between. The CDR3 DNA reads as TGTGCCATCAAGACGACAGTGAAAGCTTTCTTT. As protein: CAIKTTVKAFF.

The gene calls are TRBV28 and TRBJ1-1, with a tentative D call TRBD1 (6 bases). Between the trimmed V and J ends, which lost 2 bases and 8 bases, there was a span of 6 bases. The CDR3 contains 11 residues. Germline V lookup: CDR1 MDHEN, CDR2 SYDVKM. CDR3 coding DNA: TGTGCCAGCAGTTTAGACAGGGAAGCTTTCTTT. The encoded protein is CASSLDREAFF.

The chain carries TRBV4-3 and TRBJ2-4, with D perhaps matching TRBD2 (5 bases). Trimming shortened V by 3 bases and J by 6 bases, and 6 bases separated the two germline ends. The V gene's germline CDR1 is LGHNA and CDR2 YSLEER. The CDR3 spans 12 residues. The CDR3 reads CASSQAGNIQYF. The CDR3 nucleotides read TGCGCCAGCAGCCAGGCGGGAAACATTCAGTACTTC.

The genes are TRBV19 and TRBJ1-4; D gene uncertain. Germline V gives CDR1 LNHDA, CDR2 SQIVND (reference sequence). This CDR3 contains 13 residues. V lost 3 bases to trimming and J lost 8 bases, with 10 bases between them. In DNA, the CDR3 is TGTGCCAGTAGTATTGACCACTCAGAAAAACTGTTTTTT. This translates into CASSIDHSEKLFF.

This clone was seen a few times. V gene TRBV29-1 combines with J gene TRBJ1-2, with 7 bases matching TRBD1. The germline CDR1 and CDR2 sequences are SQVTM and ANQGSEA. The ends lost 4 bases at V and 7 bases at J; junction bases unmatched: 12. The CDR3 is 14 residues long. CDR3 sequence: CSVGRGLSVGGYTF. The CDR3 DNA reads as TGCAGCGTTGGGAGGGGGCTATCTGTGGGTGGCTACACCTTC.

To note about this clone: This same CDR3 is encoded by further DNA sequences in the sample. The chain carries TRBV7-2 and TRBJ1-5; D gene unclear. Trimming took 2 bases from V and 5 from J, leaving 4 bases between them. The length of the CDR3 is 12 residues. The germline CDR1 and CDR2 sequences are SGHTA and FQGNSA. The DNA for the CDR3 is TGTGCCAGCAGCTTACCCGATCAGCCCCAGCATTTT. This translates into CASSLPDQPQHF.

The rearrangement uses TRBV27 and TRBJ2-2, with TRBD1 identical over 7 bases. The ends lost 6 bases at V and 1 base at J; junction bases unmatched: 2. Per germline, CDR1 MNHEY and CDR2 SMNVEV (reference sequence). This CDR3 has 14 amino acids. As DNA, the CDR3 is TGTGCCAGCAGACAGGGGCGGAACACCGGGGAGCTGTTTTTT. Encoded protein: CASRQGRNTGELFF.

This clone was observed a handful of times. V is TRBV7-2 and J is TRBJ2-1; unclear D gene. Germline V gene data show CDR1 as SGHTA and CDR2 as FQGNSA. This CDR3 has 13 amino acids. Trimming shortened V by 2 bases and J by 4 bases, and 6 bases separated the two germline ends. The CDR3 sequence is CASSLLGYNEQFF. CDR3 in DNA: TGTGCCAGCAGCTTATTAGGGTACAATGAGCAGTTCTTC.

V usage is TRBV5-1 and J usage is TRBJ1-1, with a weak D call TRBD1 (6 bases). V was trimmed by 5 bases and J by 5 bases, leaving 13 bases between them. CDR1 is SGHRS, CDR2 YFSETQ, per germline. The CDR3 covers 13 residues. The CDR3 sequence: CASRSGAGTEAFF. Here the CDR3 DNA reads TGCGCCAGCAGATCAGGGGCGGGGACTGAAGCTTTCTTT.

The V call is TRBV2, the J call TRBJ2-7; D gene uncertain. Trimming left V 6 bases short and J 1 base short, with 10 bases between. Germline V gene data show CDR1 as SNHLY and CDR2 as FYNNEI. The CDR3 covers 13 residues. In DNA form, the CDR3 reads TGTGCCAGCAGGTTTGACACTTCCTACGAGCAGTACTTC. Protein sequence: CASRFDTSYEQYF.